This entry describes one TCR beta chain. This record comes from a study of blood T cell repertoires in COVID-19. About the research overall: Samples representing acute and convalescent COVID-19 were sourced from the United States, Italy and Spain. The cDNA or gDNA used as material had been derived from T cells, B-cell-depleted T cells, or PBMCs.

Trimming took 4 bases from V and 0 from J, leaving 9 bases between them. The germline gives CDR1 MNHEY, CDR2 SMNVEV (reference sequence). The CDR3 loop spans 14 amino acids. Study processing details: Estimated nucleated cell counts came from reference gene primer amplification. The table came from immunoSEQ multiplex PCR; TCRdb's copy has only in-frame clones and leaves some out. D and trimming come from the DNA, and the V and J calls and clone size come from that table. The table includes roughly 260,000 clones, approximately 90% detected once. The specimen was peripheral blood. The gene calls are TRBV27 and TRBJ1-1; D gene uncertain. The origin of this receptor is a man in his sixties who had recovered from COVID-19. The CDR3 is CASSSSSVNTEAFF. DNA of the CDR3: TGTGCCAGCAGTTCTTCCTCAGTGAACACTGAAGCTTTCTTT.